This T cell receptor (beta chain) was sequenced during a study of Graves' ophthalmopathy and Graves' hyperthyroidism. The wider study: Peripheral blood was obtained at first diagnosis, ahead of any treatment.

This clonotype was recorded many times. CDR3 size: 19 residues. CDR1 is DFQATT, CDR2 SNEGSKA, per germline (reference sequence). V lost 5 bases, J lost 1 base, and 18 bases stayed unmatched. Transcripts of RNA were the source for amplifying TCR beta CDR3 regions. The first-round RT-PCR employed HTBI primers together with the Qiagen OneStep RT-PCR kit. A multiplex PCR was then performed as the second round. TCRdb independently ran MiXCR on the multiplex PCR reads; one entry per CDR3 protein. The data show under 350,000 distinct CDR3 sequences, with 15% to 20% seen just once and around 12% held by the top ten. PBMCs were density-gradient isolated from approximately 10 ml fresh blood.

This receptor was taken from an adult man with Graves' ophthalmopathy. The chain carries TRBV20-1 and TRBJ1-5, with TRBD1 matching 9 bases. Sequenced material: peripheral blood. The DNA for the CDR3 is TGCAGTGCTCCCCCTCAGGGACAGGGAAGGGGATTGAGCAATCAGCCCCAGCATTTT. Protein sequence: CSAPPQGQGRGLSNQPQHF.